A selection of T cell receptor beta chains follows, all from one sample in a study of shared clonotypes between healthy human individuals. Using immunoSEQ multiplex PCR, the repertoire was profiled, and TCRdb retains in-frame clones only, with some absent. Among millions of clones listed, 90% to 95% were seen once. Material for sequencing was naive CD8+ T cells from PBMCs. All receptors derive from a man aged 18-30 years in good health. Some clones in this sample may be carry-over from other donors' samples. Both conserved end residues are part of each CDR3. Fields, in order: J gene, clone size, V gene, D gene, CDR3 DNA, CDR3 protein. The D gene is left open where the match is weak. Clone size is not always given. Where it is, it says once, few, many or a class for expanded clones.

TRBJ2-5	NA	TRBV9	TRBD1	TGTGCCAGCAGCGTATCAGGGGGCAAAGAGACCCAGTACTTC	CASSVSGGKETQYF
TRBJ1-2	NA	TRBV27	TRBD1	TGTGCCAGCAGTTTAGCCAGGGGGTGGAACTATGGCTACACCTTC	CASSLARGWNYGYTF
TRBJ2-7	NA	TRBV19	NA	TGTGCCAGTAGTCCGGGACAAGGGCCCTACGAGCAGTACTTC	CASSPGQGPYEQYF
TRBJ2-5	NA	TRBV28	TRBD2	TGTGCCAGCAGTCATAACGAACTAGCGACCAAAGAGACCCAGTACTTC	CASSHNELATKETQYF
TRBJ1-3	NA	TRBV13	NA	TGTGCCAGCAGCCCCATGGGGTCTATCGGAAACACCATATATTTT	CASSPMGSIGNTIYF
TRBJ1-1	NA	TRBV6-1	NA	TGTGCCAGCAGTGAATTCACTTCCCCGAACACTGAAGCTTTCTTT	CASSEFTSPNTEAFF
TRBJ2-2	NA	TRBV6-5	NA	TGTGCCAGCAGTTACGCGGAGGGCACCGGGGAGCTGTTTTTT	CASSYAEGTGELFF
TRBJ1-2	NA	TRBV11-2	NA	TGTGCCAGCAGCTTATTCTCCACCAATGGCTACACCTTC	CASSLFSTNGYTF
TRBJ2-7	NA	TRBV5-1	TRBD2	TGCGCCAGCAGCTGGGCACTAGCGGGAGAGGGCGAGCAGTACTTC	CASSWALAGEGEQYF
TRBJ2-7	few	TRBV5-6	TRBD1	TGTGCCAGCAGCTTGGGGGACAGGGCCCACGAGCAGTACTTC	CASSLGDRAHEQYF
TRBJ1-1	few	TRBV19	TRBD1	TGTGCCAGTAAGACAGGGGGTTACACTGAAGCTTTCTTT	CASKTGGYTEAFF
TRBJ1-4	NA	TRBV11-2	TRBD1	TGTGCCAGCAGCTTAGGACAGGGCTGGGTCGAGGCTATTGAAAAACTGTTTTTT	CASSLGQGWVEAIEKLFF
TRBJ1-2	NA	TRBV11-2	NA	TGTGCCAGCAGCTTAGATGCAAGGGGCGTTAACTATGGCTACACCTTC	CASSLDARGVNYGYTF
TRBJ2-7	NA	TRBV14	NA	TGTGCCAGCAGCCCCCGCCCTTCCTACGAGCAGTACTTC	CASSPRPSYEQYF
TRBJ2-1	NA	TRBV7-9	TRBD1	TGTGCCAGCAGCTTAGAGGTCAGGGGGCTTTTGGAGCAGTTCTTC	CASSLEVRGLLEQFF
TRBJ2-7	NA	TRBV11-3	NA	TGTGCCAGCAGCTCCTCCGTAGGGTACGAGCAGTACTTC	CASSSSVGYEQYF
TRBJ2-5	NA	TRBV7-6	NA	TGTGCCAGCAGCTTAGGAACTGTGCCGGGCCTTAACCAAGAGACCCAGTACTTC	CASSLGTVPGLNQETQYF
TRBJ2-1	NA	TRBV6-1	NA	TGTGCCAGCACACGGACAGTGTACAATGAGCAGTTCTTC	CASTRTVYNEQFF
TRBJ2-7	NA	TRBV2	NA	TGTGCCAGCAGCGTGGCGGGGATTGTTTACGAGCAGTACTTC	CASSVAGIVYEQYF
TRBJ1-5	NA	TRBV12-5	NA	TGTGCTAGTGGTTTGGGGGATACTAGCAATCAGCCCCAGCATTTT	CASGLGDTSNQPQHF
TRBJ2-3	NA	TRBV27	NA	TGTGCCAGCAGTTTATGGGGGTTCGGCGCGCAGTATTTT	CASSLWGFGAQYF
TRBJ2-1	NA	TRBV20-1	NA	TGCAGTGCTGTCCAAGACAATGAGCAGTTCTTC	CSAVQDNEQFF
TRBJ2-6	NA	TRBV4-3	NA	TGCGCCAGCAGCCAAGATGGGGGTCAGGGGGCCAACGTCCTGACTTTC	CASSQDGGQGANVLTF
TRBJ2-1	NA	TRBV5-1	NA	TGCGCCAGCAGCTTCGCGACTATTGACAATGAGCAGTTCTTC	CASSFATIDNEQFF
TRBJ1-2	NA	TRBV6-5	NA	TGTGCCAGCCCCCGGGACACAGAAGGATATGGCTACACCTTC	CASPRDTEGYGYTF